This is a list of T cell receptor beta chains from one sample in a study of CXCR3-negative and CXCR3-positive naive CD8 T cells. TCRdb reprocessed the 5' RACE reads, with one entry per CDR3 protein and no DNA. Recorded for this sample: about 89,000 distinct CDR3 sequences. The specimen sequenced was naive CXCR3+ CD8+ T cells from blood. These receptors were taken from a human donor in good health. Some clones in this sample may be carry-over from other donors' samples. Both conserved end residues are part of each CDR3.

j_call	v_call	cdr3_aa
TRBJ2-3	TRBV7-2	CASSETSGAPDTQYF
TRBJ2-7	TRBV19	CASSPGPYEQYF
TRBJ2-1	TRBV25-1	CASSATTRASEQFF
TRBJ2-6	TRBV7-3	CASSADSSGANVLTF
TRBJ1-6	TRBV6-2/TRBV6-3	CASSYEGTAYGSPLHF
TRBJ1-1	TRBV12-3/TRBV12-4	CASSQLRQSAEAFF
TRBJ2-5	TRBV7-2	CASSLPGTGVGPRETQYF
TRBJ1-2	TRBV4-1	CASSPRGQDYGYTF
TRBJ2-5	TRBV29-1	CSVERAGEWQETQYF
TRBJ1-4	TRBV6-1	CASSDRQGRTGTNEKLFF
TRBJ2-3	TRBV14	CASSQDRLYRGDTQYF
TRBJ1-2	TRBV12-3/TRBV12-4	CASRSGGNGYTF
TRBJ2-7	TRBV20-1	CSAREGTGSSYEQYF
TRBJ1-4	TRBV27	CASSFMGNNEKLFF
TRBJ2-7	TRBV6-5	CASSYSYSYEQYF
TRBJ2-5	TRBV6-2/TRBV6-3	CASSPMTTTDRDQETQYF
TRBJ1-6	TRBV5-1	CASRPLEGNSPLHF
TRBJ2-7	TRBV4-3	CASSQESTYEQYF